Listed here are 24 T cell receptor beta chains from one sample, sequenced in a study of tumor-infiltrating lymphocytes in primary liver carcinoma. Co-extraction of RNA and DNA was performed on about 19-33 mg of unsorted bulk tissue. With a constant-region primer, TCR beta cDNA was made from roughly 500 ng of total RNA. It was through three nested multiplex PCR rounds of slightly modified ARM-PCR that TCR beta libraries arose. Investigators reported that the first two PCR rounds, at approximately 11 cycles each, used TRBV1-TRBV30 forward primers with a C-beta reverse primer. TCRdb analysed the multiplex PCR reads with MiXCR anew, one entry per CDR3 protein. The table records about 210,000 distinct CDR3 sequences, around four fifths of them present only once. Material for sequencing was tumor tissue from primary liver carcinoma. The receptor set was obtained from a man aged 40-49 years with primary liver carcinoma and hepatitis B virus infection.

Worth noting for this clonotype: The germline gene is not matched at one end of the junction; a read error may be the cause. V is TRBV29-1 and J is TRBJ1-2; 8 nucleotides align to TRBD1. The CDR3 extends over 13 amino acids. Germline lookup yields CDR1 SQVTM and CDR2 ANQGSEA. The DNA of the CDR3 is TGCAGCGTACGATCAGGGGGCCCCTATGACTACACCTTC. This encodes CSVRSGGPYDYTF.

Comment on this clonotype: The CDR3 carries no conserved terminal phenylalanine or tryptophan, so it likely arises from a read error. This chain uses TRBV11-1 with TRBJ2-1, with 9 bases lining up with TRBD2. Germline values: CDR1 SGHAT, CDR2 FQDESV (reference sequence). The CDR3 runs to 13 residues. CDR3 region: CASRAGGPNEQFL. CDR3 coding DNA: TGCGCCAGCAGGGCGGGAGGGCCGAATGAGCAGTTCCTC.

This clonotype was detected ten times or more. This chain links TRBV7-9 with TRBJ2-7; 9 bases line up with TRBD1. There are 16 residues in the CDR3. J lost 6 bases, V lost 5 bases, and 14 bases had no gene match. Germline values: CDR1 SEHNR, CDR2 FQNEAQ (reference sequence). The CDR3, as DNA: TGTGCCAGCAGCCCAGTCCCGGGACAGGGTATAAGCGAGCAGTACTTC. This translates into CASSPVPGQGISEQYF.

Note on this clonotype: Mismatch with germline at one junction end may stem from a read error. The rearrangement joins TRBV11-1 to TRBJ2-7; either TRBD1 or TRBD2 may fit D (5 bases each). This CDR3 region has 14 residues. CDR1 and CDR2 from the germline V gene are SGHAT and FQDESV (reference sequence). The CDR3 protein is CGSSIGTGLYEQYF. The CDR3 region has the DNA TGTGGCAGCAGCATTGGTACAGGACTCTACGAGCAGTACTTC.

This chain joins TRBV10-3 and TRBJ2-1; maybe TRBD2 (7 bases). With 2 bases removed from V and 7 bases from J, the gap between germline ends came to 27 bases. CDR3 length: 19 amino acids. Germline CDR1 and CDR2: ENHRY and SYGVKD. CDR3: CAISEPRTVGAGDFNEQFF. The CDR3, as DNA: TGTGCCATCAGTGAGCCTCGGACAGTCGGGGCGGGAGACTTTAATGAGCAGTTCTTC.

The chain couples TRBV12-3 or TRBV12-4 to TRBJ2-5; D possibly uses TRBD1 or TRBD2 (5 bases each). Trimming left V 3 bases short and J 11 bases short, with 16 bases between. The CDR3 runs to 13 residues. The CDR3 region is CASSLIQGEIQYF. CDR3 bases: TGTGCCAGCAGTTTGATCCAGGGAGAGATTCAGTACTTC.

This clonotype was observed a single time. The chain couples TRBV6-1 to TRBJ1-5; D is uncertain. This CDR3 has 14 residues. Germline CDR1 reads MNHNS; CDR2 reads SASEGT. The CDR3 DNA is TGTGCTTGCAGTGAAGGAGGGAATGATCAGCCCCAGCATTTT. It encodes CACSEGGNDQPQHF.

A word on this clonotype: A read error is likely, as this CDR3 ends without the conserved phenylalanine or tryptophan. The V and J genes are TRBV4-2 and TRBJ2-5; the D gene could be TRBD1 or TRBD2 (5 bases each). Germline loops: CDR1 LGHNA, CDR2 YNFKEQ. There are 18 residues in the CDR3. V was shortened by 4 bases and J by 5 bases, with 26 bases between the two germline ends. Here the CDR3 reads CASSLENGVGDRRETQYS. In DNA form, the CDR3 reads TGTGCCAGCAGCCTAGAAAATGGTGTCGGGGACCGAAGGGAGACCCAGTACTCC.

Points on this clonotype: A junction boundary mismatches the germline segment, possibly from a read error. The CDR3 DNA reads TGTGCCAGCAGATTAGAGATCTACGAGCAATACTTC. Translation gives CASRLEIYEQYF. V gene TRBV6-1 combines with J gene TRBJ2-7; D gene unclear. Germline V gene lookup returns CDR1 MNHNS and CDR2 SASEGT. The CDR3 has 12 residues.

This chain joins TRBV29-1 and TRBJ1-1, with TRBD1 as a possible D gene (5 bases). CDR3 length equals 14 residues. Deletions cut 5 bases from V and 6 bases from J, with 19 bases between. The germline CDR1 and CDR2 sequences are SQVTM and ANQGSEA. CDR3 residues: CSVLPTDSNAEAFF. The CDR3 region has the DNA TGCAGCGTTCTTCCGACAGACAGTAACGCTGAAGCTTTCTTT.

The chain combines TRBV6-5 with TRBJ2-5, with 12 bases fitting TRBD1. The CDR3 is made up of 17 amino acids. Germline V lookup: CDR1 MNHEY, CDR2 SVGAGI. V trimming: 1 base; J trimming: 5 bases; junction bases outside the gene matches: 8. CDR3 residues: CASSYLSGTGGFETQYF. For the CDR3, the DNA is TGTGCCAGCAGTTACTTATCCGGGACAGGGGGCTTTGAGACCCAGTACTTC.

CDR3 bases: TGTGCCAGCAGCTTTTGCGGGGTCAATAATTCACCCCTCCACTTT. It translates to CASSFCGVNNSPLHF. The rearrangement links TRBV7-9 to TRBJ1-6, with D unclear. The CDR3 contains 15 residues. Germline lookup yields CDR1 SEHNR and CDR2 FQNEAQ (reference sequence). V shed 3 bases and J shed 5 bases, with 11 bases lying between them. The whole variable domain, filled in from reference TRBV7-9 and TRBJ1-6, reads DTGVSQNPRHKITKRGQNVTFRCDPISEHNRLYWYRQTLGQGPEFLTYFQNEAQLEKSRLLSDRFSAERPKGSFSTLEIQRTEQGDSAMYLCASSFCGVNNSPLHFGNGTRLTVT.

This clonotype was counted a single time. In this CDR3 the conserved last residue, phenylalanine or tryptophan, is missing, so a read error is likely. V usage is TRBV29-1 and J usage is TRBJ2-5; TRBD2 matches at 7 bases. The length of the CDR3 is 15 residues. The V gene's germline CDR1 is SQVTM and CDR2 ANQGSEA. The CDR3 DNA sequence: TGCAGCATTGAGAGACCCGGGAGGCTCCAAGGGACCCAGTACTCC. Translated, it gives CSIERPGRLQGTQYS.

Turning to this clonotype: The junction does not match germline at one end; this may be a read error. This rearrangement joins TRBV7-9 to TRBJ2-1; either TRBD1 or TRBD2 may supply D (5 bases each). CDR1 is SEHNR, CDR2 FQNEAQ, per germline (reference sequence). This CDR3 region has 17 residues. CDR3 nucleotide sequence: TGTACCAGCAGCTTACTAAGAGGGGCCGTTGGTTTGAATGTGCAGTTCTTC. Translation: CTSSLLRGAVGLNVQFF.

Regarding this clonotype: An end of the junction differs from the germline gene, which may be a read error. Here the CDR3 reads CASSTRTAVYVYTF. The CDR3 region has the DNA TGTGCCAGCAGTACCCGGACAGCAGTCTATGTCTACACTTTC. V and J are TRBV6-6 and TRBJ1-2, with D maybe TRBD1 (6 bases). Germline loops: CDR1 MNHNY, CDR2 SVGAGI (reference sequence). CDR3 length: 14 residues.

A remark on this clonotype: At one of its ends the junction is not consistent with the germline gene, which may arise from a read error. In DNA, the CDR3 is TGTACCAGCAGTAACACGAACAACAGGGAAAATGAGCAGTTCTTC. This gives the protein CTSSNTNNRENEQFF. The chain links TRBV6-2 or TRBV6-3 to TRBJ2-1, with D perhaps TRBD1 (6 bases). CDR1 is MNHEY, CDR2 SVGEGT, per germline. The CDR3 sequence is 15 residues long.

Concerning this clonotype: A single base separates this from a much larger clone, so it may be a read error. The J gene is TRBJ2-1, the V gene TRBV5-1; 12 bases agree with TRBD2. Per germline, CDR1 SGHRS and CDR2 YFSETQ. V shed 5 bases and J 5 bases; nucleotides not matched to a gene: 5. CDR3 length equals 15 residues. The CDR3 DNA follows: TGCGCCAGCAGGGCGACTAGCGGGAGCCACAATGAGCAGTTCTTC. Its translation is CASRATSGSHNEQFF. The whole variable domain, filled in from reference TRBV5-1 and TRBJ2-1, reads KAGVTQTPRYLIKTRGQQVTLSCSPISGHRSVSWYQQTPGQGLQFLFEYFSETQRNKGNFPGRFSGRQFSNSRSEMNVSTLELGDSALYLCASRATSGSHNEQFFGPGTRLTVL.

Within the sample, this clonotype is medium-sized. V usage is TRBV11-3 and J usage is TRBJ2-3, with D uncertain. The germline V gene encodes CDR1 SGHNT and CDR2 YENEEA. The CDR3 consists of 13 residues. Trimming stripped 1 base from V and 5 bases from J, with 7 bases between. The CDR3 region has the DNA TGTGCCAGCAGCTTAGCCCACAGAGATACGCAGTATTTT. It encodes CASSLAHRDTQYF. The full variable domain, completed using reference TRBV11-3 and TRBJ2-3, is EAGVVQSPRYKIIEKKQPVAFWCNPISGHNTLYWYLQNLGQGPELLIRYENEEAVDDSQLPKDRFSAERLKGVDSTLKIQPAELGDSAVYLCASSLAHRDTQYFGPGTRLTVL.

Points on this clonotype: Compared with germline, one end of the junction differs, possibly owing to a read error. This rearrangement joins TRBV6-1 to TRBJ1-6; no firm D call. CDR1 is MNHNS and CDR2 is SASEGT in the germline V gene. The CDR3 length is 12 residues. The DNA of the CDR3 is TGTGCCTCCGGGGAGGTTACTTCACCACTCCACTTT. Protein sequence: CASGEVTSPLHF.

This clonotype was seen a few times. The rearrangement uses TRBV9 and TRBJ2-2; 9 bases match TRBD1. The CDR3 totals 15 residues. Germline lookup yields CDR1 SGDLS and CDR2 YYNGEE. The ends lost 3 bases at V and 4 bases at J; junction bases unmatched: 4. The CDR3, as DNA: TGTGCCAGCAGCGAACAGGGGGCGGGCACCGGGGAGCTGTTTTTT. Translating gives CASSEQGAGTGELFF. Based on the CDR3 plus reference TRBV9 and TRBJ2-2, the full variable domain is DSGVTQTPKHLITATGQRVTLRCSPRSGDLSVYWYQQSLDQGLQFLIQYYNGEERAKGNILERFSAQQFPDLHSELNLSSLELGDSALYFCASSEQGAGTGELFFGEGSRLTVL.

A word on this clonotype: The missing conserved phenylalanine or tryptophan at the end of this CDR3 makes a read error likely. The chain couples TRBV29-1 to TRBJ2-2, with D possibly matching TRBD1 (6 bases). Germline V gene sequence: CDR1 SQVTM, CDR2 ANQGSEA. The CDR3 extends over 12 amino acids. In nucleotides, the CDR3 is TGCAGCGTCGGAAGGGGGACCGGTGAGCTGTTTTAT. Its protein product is CSVGRGTGELFY.

The CDR3 DNA reads TGTGGCAGTAGTTTAGACAGATACACTGAAGCTTTCTTT. Residues: CGSSLDRYTEAFF. The gene calls are TRBV12-3 or TRBV12-4 and TRBJ1-1; maybe TRBD1 (5 bases). CDR3 length equals 13 residues.

In the case of this clonotype: The final CDR3 position lacks the conserved phenylalanine or tryptophan, pointing to a likely read error. The DNA is left out, because the CDR3 cannot be placed on it with certainty; the CDR3 is given as TCRdb lists it. The chain joins TRBV6-1 to TRBJ2-1; TRBD1, as called in the table, went unchecked against the DNA. The CDR3 is made up of 13 amino acids, end residues included. Germline-derived CDR1 and CDR2 are MNHNS and SASEGT. The CDR3 sequence is CASSEERGIEEFS.

On this clonotype itself: A much larger clone differs by one base, so this may be a read error. V gene TRBV24-1 combines with J gene TRBJ2-7, with D possibly called TRBD1 or TRBD2 (5 bases each). Trimming pared 4 bases from V and 0 bases from J, leaving 15 bases between. Per the germline V gene, CDR1 is KGHDR and CDR2 is SFDVKD. This CDR3 contains 16 residues. The CDR3 region is CATSDPGSGSSYEQYF. The CDR3, as DNA: TGTGCCACCAGTGACCCTGGGTCAGGGAGCTCCTACGAGCAGTACTTC.